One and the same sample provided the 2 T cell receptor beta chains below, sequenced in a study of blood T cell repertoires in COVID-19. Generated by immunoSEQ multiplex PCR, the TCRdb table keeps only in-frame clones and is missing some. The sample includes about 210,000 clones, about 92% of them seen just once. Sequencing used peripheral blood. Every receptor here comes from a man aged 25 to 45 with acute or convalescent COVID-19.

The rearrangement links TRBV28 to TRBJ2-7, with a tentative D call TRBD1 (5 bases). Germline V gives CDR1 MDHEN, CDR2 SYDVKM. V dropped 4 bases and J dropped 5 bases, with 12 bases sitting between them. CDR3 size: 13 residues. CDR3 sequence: CASSSSDRNEQYF. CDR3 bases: TGTGCCAGCAGTTCCTCAGACAGAAACGAGCAGTACTTC.

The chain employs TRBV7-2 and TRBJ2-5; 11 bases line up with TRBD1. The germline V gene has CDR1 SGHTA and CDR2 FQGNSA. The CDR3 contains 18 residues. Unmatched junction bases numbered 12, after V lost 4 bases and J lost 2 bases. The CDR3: CASSSGRTGGGGQETQYF. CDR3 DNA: TGTGCCAGCAGCTCCGGCCGGACAGGGGGCGGAGGGCAAGAGACCCAGTACTTC.